This T cell receptor beta chain was recorded in a study of T cells and Merkel cell carcinoma outcomes. Broader study findings: Reportedly, T-cell repertoire with density predicts Merkel cell carcinoma outcomes.

Profiling relied on immunoSEQ multiplex PCR, and the TCRdb table lists in-frame clones only, not all of them. Altogether 500 to 600 clones are present, roughly nine tenths being singletons, with the ten largest covering roughly 5%. As regards this clone: Its matching antigen is unknown.

The CDR3 totals 11 residues. CDR1 is GTSNPN, CDR2 SVGIG, per germline (reference sequence). With 2 bases removed from V and 4 bases from J, the gap between germline ends came to 3 bases. The sample was tumor tissue from Merkel cell carcinoma. The receptor comes from a human donor with Merkel cell carcinoma. The rearrangement joins TRBV30 to TRBJ1-3; D call uncertain. Written as DNA, the CDR3 is TGTGCCTGGAGTCCGGGAAACACCATATATTTT. Its translation is CAWSPGNTIYF.